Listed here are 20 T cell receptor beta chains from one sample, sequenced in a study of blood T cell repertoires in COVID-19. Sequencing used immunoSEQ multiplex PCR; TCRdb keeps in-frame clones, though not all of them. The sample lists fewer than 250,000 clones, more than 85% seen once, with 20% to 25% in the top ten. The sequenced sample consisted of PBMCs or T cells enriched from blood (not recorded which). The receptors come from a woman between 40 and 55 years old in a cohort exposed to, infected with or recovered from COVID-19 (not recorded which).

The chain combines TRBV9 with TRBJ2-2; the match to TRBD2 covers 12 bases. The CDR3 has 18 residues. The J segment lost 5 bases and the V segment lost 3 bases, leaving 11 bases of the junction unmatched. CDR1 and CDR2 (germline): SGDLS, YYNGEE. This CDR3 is CASSAAASGRGRTGELFF. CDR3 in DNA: TGTGCCAGCAGCGCCGCCGCTAGCGGGAGGGGTAGGACCGGGGAGCTGTTTTTT.

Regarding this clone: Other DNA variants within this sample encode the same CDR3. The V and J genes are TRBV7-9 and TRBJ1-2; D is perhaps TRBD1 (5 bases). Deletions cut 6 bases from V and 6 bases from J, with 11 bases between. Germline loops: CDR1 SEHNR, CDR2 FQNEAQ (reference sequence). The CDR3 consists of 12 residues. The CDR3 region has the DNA TGTGCCAGCAGTTTGGGCAGGGATGGCTACACCTTC. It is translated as CASSLGRDGYTF. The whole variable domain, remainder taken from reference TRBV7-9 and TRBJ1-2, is DTGVSQNPRHKITKRGQNVTFRCDPISEHNRLYWYRQTLGQGPEFLTYFQNEAQLEKSRLLSDRFSAERPKGSFSTLEIQRTEQGDSAMYLCASSLGRDGYTFGSGTRLTVV.

This chain's CDR3 is CASSSTGTGFYNEQFF. The CDR3 nucleotides read TGTGCCAGCAGCTCAACCGGGACAGGGTTTTACAATGAGCAGTTCTTC. This chain connects TRBV9 to TRBJ2-1, with TRBD1 identical over 9 bases. Germline CDR1 and CDR2: SGDLS and YYNGEE. The J segment lost 4 bases and the V segment lost 4 bases, leaving 9 bases of the junction unmatched. The CDR3 has 16 residues.

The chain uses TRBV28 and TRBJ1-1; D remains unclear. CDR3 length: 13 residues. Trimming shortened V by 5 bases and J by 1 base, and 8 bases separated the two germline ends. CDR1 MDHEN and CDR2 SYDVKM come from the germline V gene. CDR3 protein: CASSVLQNTEAFF. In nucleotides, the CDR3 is TGTGCCAGCAGTGTACTACAGAACACTGAAGCTTTCTTT.

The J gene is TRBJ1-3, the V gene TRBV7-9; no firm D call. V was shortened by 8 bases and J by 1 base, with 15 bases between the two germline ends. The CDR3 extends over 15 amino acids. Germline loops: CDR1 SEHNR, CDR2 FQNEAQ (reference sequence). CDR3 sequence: CASPRAEGSGNTIYF. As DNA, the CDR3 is TGTGCCAGCCCCCGAGCCGAGGGTTCTGGAAACACCATATATTTT.

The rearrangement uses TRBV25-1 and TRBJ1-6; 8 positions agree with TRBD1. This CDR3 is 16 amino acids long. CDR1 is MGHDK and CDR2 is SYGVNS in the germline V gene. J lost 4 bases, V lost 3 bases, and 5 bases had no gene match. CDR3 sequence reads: CASSDLGTGYNSPLHF. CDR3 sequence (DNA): TGTGCCAGCAGTGATCTCGGGACAGGTTATAATTCACCCCTCCACTTT.

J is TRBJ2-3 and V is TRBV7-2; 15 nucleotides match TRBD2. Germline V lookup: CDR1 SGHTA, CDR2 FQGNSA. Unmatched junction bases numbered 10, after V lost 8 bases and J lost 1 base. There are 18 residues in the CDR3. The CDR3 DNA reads TGTGCCAGCTCCCGCGGACTAGCGGGAGGGCCGGGCACAGATACGCAGTATTTT. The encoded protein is CASSRGLAGGPGTDTQYF.

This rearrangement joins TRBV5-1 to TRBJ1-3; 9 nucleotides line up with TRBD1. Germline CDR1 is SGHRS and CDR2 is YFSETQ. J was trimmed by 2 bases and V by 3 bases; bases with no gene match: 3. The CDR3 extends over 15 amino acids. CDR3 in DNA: TGCGCCAGCAGCTCACAGGGGGCAACTGGAAACACCATATATTTT. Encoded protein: CASSSQGATGNTIYF.

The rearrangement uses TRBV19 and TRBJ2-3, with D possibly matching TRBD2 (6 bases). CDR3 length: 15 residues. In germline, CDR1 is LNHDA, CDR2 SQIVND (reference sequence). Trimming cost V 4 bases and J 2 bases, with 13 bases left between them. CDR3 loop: CASSSLRDFTDTQYF. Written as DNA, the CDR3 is TGTGCCAGTAGTAGTCTGCGGGACTTCACAGATACGCAGTATTTT.

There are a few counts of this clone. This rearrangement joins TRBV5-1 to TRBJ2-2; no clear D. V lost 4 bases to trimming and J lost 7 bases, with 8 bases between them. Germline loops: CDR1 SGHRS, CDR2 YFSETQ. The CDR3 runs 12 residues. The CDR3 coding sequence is TGCGCCAGCAGCCCGGTCGTCGGGGAGCTGTTTTTT. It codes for CASSPVVGELFF.

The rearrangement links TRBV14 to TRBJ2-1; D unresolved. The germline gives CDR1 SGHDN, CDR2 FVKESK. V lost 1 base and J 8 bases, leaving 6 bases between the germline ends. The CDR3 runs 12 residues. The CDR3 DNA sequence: TGTGCCAGCAGCCAAGTTAGATATGAGCAGTTCTTC. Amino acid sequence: CASSQVRYEQFF.

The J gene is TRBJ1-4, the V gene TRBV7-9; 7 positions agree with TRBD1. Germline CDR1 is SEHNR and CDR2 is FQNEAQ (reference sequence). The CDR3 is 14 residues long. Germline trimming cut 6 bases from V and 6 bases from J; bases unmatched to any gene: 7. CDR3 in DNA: TGTGCCAGCAGAACCGGGACAGCTCATGAAAAACTGTTTTTT. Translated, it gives CASRTGTAHEKLFF.

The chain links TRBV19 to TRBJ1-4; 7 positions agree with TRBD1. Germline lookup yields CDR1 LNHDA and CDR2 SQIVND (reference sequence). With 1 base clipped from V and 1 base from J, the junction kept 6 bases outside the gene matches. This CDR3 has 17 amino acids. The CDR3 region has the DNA TGTGCCAGTAGTATAGGCCTCGACAGGGTAACTAATGAAAAACTGTTTTTT. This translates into CASSIGLDRVTNEKLFF.

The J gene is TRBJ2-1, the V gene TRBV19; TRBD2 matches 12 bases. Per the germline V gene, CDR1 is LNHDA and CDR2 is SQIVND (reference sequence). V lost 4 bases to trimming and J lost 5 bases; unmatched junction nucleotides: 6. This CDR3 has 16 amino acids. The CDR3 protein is CASSSRTSGNNNEQFF. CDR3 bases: TGTGCCAGTAGTAGCAGGACTAGCGGGAACAACAATGAGCAGTTCTTC.

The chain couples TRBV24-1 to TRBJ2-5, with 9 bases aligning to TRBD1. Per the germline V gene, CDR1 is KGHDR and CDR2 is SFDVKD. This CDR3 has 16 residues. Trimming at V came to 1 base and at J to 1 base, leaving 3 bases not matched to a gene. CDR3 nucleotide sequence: TGTGCCACCAGTGATTTTGGACAGGGGTTCCAAGAGACCCAGTACTTC. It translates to CATSDFGQGFQETQYF.

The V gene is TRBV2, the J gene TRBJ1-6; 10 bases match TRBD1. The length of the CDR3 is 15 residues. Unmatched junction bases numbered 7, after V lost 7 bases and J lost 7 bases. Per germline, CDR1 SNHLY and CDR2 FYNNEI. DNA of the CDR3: TGTGCCAGCACCAAGGGGGACAGGGGAAATTCACCCCTCCACTTT. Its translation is CASTKGDRGNSPLHF.

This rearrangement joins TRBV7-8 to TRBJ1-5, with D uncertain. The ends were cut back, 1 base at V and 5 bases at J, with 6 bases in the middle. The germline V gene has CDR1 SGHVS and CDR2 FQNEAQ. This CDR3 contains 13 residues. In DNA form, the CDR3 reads TGTGCCAGCAGCTTAGGACTGCATCAGCCCCAGCATTTT. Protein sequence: CASSLGLHQPQHF.

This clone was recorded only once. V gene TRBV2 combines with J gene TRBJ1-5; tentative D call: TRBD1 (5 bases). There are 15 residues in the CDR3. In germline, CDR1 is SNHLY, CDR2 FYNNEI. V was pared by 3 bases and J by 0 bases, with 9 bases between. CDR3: CASSDRTNSNQPQHF. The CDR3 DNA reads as TGTGCCAGCAGTGATCGGACAAATAGCAATCAGCCCCAGCATTTT.

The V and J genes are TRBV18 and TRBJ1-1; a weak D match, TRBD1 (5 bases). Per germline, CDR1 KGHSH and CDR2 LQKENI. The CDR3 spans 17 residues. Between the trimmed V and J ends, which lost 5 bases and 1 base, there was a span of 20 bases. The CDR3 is CASSSGAGLNPNTEAFF. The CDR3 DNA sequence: TGTGCCAGCTCATCGGGAGCGGGGCTTAACCCGAACACTGAAGCTTTCTTT.

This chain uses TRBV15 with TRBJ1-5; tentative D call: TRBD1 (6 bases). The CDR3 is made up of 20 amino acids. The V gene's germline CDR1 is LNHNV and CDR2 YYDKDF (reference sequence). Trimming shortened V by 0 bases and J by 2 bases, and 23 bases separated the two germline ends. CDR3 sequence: CATSRDRTEVQWFGNQPQHF. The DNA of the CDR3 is TGTGCCACCAGCAGAGATAGGACAGAGGTTCAGTGGTTTGGCAATCAGCCCCAGCATTTT.